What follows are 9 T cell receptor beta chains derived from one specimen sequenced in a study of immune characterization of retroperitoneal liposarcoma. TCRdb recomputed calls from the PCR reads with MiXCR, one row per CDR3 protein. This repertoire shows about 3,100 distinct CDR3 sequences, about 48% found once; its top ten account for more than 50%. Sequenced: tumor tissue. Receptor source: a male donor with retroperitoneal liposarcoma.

The CDR3 DNA follows: TGTGCCAGCAGTAACTCGGGGGATAATGAAAAACTGTTTTTT. Translated: CASSNSGDNEKLFF. The chain couples TRBV12-3 or TRBV12-4 to TRBJ1-4; tentative D call: TRBD1 (5 bases). This CDR3 is 14 amino acids long. V was clipped by 5 bases and J by 4 bases, with 11 bases between them.

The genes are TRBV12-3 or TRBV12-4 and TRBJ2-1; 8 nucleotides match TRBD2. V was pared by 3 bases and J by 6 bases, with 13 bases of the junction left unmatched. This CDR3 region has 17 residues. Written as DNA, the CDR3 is TGTGCCAGCAGTTTTTACGTCACTAGCGGTTTGCCCAATGAGCAGTTCTTC. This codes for CASSFYVTSGLPNEQFF.

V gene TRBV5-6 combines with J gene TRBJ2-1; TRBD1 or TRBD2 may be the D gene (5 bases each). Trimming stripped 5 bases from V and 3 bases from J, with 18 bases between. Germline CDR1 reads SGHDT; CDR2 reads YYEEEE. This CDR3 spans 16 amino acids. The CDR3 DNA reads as TGTGCCAGCAGTCGGAAGAGGGACCTACTCTACAATGAGCAGTTCTTC. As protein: CASSRKRDLLYNEQFF.

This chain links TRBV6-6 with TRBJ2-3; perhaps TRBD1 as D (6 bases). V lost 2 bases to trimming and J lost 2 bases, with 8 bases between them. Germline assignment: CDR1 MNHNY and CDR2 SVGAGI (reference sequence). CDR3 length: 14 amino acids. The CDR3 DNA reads TGTGCCAGCAGTTACAGGGACAACACAGATACGCAGTATTTT. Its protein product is CASSYRDNTDTQYF.

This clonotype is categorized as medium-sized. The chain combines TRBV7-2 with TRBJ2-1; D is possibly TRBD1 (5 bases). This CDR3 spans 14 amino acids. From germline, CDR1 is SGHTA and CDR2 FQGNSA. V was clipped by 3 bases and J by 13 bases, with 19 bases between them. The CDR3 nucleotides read TGTGCCAGCAGCTTGTCAGGGTGGTCCGAGACCCAGTTCTTC. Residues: CASSLSGWSETQFF.

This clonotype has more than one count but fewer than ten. The CDR3 sequence: CASSPPGLAGLYEQYF. The CDR3 region has the DNA TGTGCCAGCAGCCCGCCGGGACTAGCGGGATTGTACGAGCAGTACTTC. J is TRBJ2-5 and V is TRBV11-2, with 13 bases aligning to TRBD2. The DNA end favors TRBJ2-7, so the J call may be wrong. The germline gives CDR1 SGHAT, CDR2 FQNNGV. The CDR3 covers 16 residues.

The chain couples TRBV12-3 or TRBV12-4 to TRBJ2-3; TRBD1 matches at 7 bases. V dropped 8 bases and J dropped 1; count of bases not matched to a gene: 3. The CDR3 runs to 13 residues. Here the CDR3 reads CASRQGRTDTQYF. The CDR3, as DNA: TGTGCCAGCCGACAGGGACGCACAGATACGCAGTATTTT.

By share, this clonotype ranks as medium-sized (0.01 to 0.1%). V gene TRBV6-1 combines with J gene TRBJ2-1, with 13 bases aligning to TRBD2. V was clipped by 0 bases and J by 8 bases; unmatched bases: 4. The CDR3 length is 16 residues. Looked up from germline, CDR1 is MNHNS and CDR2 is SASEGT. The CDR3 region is CASSEARTSGSDEQFF. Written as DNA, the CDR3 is TGTGCCAGCAGTGAAGCGAGGACTAGCGGGAGCGATGAGCAGTTCTTC.

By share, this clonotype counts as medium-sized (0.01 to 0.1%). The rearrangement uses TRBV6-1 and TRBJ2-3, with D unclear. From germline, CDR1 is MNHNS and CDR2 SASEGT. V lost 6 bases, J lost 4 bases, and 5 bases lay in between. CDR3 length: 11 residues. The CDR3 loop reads CASRSSDTQYF. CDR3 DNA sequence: TGTGCCAGCAGGTCCTCAGATACGCAGTATTTT.